This paragraph reports one T cell receptor (beta chain). Each CDR3 protein gets one entry after TCRdb re-called the 5' RACE reads with MiXCR. Of 690,000 or so distinct CDR3 sequences listed, around 8.6% are singletons. This entry comes from a study of identical twins. Per germline, CDR1 SQVTM and CDR2 ANQGSEA. The CDR3 has 12 amino acids. Trimming removed 3 bases from V and 5 bases from J, with 9 bases in between. This sample also belongs to another study, concerning yellow fever vaccine responses in identical twins.

This TCR was recovered from a woman aged 18-30 years in good health. The chain combines TRBV29-1 with TRBJ2-3; the D is unclear. Sequenced: PBMCs. Here the CDR3 reads CSVEYGVDTQYF. The DNA of the CDR3 is TGCAGCGTTGAGTATGGGGTAGATACGCAGTATTTT.